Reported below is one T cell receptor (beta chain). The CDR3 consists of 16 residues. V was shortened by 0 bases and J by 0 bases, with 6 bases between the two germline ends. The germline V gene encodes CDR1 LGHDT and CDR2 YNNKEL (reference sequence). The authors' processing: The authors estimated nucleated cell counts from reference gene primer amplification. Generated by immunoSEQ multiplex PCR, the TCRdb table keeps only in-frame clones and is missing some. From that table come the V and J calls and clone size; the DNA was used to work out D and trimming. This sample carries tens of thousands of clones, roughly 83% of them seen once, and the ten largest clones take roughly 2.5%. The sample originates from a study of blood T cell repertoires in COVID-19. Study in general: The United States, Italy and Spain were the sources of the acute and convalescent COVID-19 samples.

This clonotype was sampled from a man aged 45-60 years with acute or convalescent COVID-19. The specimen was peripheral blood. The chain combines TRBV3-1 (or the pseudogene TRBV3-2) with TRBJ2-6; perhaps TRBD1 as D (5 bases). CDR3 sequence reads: CASSQEGVSGANVLTF. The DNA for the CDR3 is TGTGCCAGCAGCCAAGAAGGGGTCTCTGGGGCCAACGTCCTGACTTTC.